This T cell receptor beta chain is drawn from a study of blood T cells in healthy people across ages. This CDR3 is 19 amino acids long. Germline CDR1 MNHEY, CDR2 SVGAGI. V lost 2 bases and J lost 2; bases outside the gene matches: 10. This clonotype was observed a few times. The second PCR ran about 6 to 12 cycles with a sample-barcoded 5' primer and J-beta primers. The template-switch adaptor was a 5' adaptor with 12 random nucleotides. It tagged each cDNA molecule. TCRdb re-derived calls from the 5' RACE reads in MiXCR, one entry per CDR3 protein. This table has hundreds of thousands of distinct CDR3 sequences, about 52% appearing once.

The clonotype comes from a woman aged 55-70 years in good health. Input material: blood. The rearrangement joins TRBV6-5 to TRBJ2-6, with 9 bases lining up with TRBD2. This chain's CDR3 is CASSYVVAGDFTGANVLTF. CDR3 bases: TGTGCCAGCAGTTACGTAGTAGCGGGAGATTTCACTGGGGCCAACGTCCTGACTTTC.